This T cell receptor beta chain was found in a study of early T cells in non-severe SARS-CoV-2 infection. Study as a whole: Investigators sequenced bulk RNA drawn from unsorted whole blood, and chains remained unpaired.

Deletions cut 6 bases from V and 4 bases from J, with 9 bases between. This CDR3 contains 11 residues. Per the germline V gene, CDR1 is DFQATT and CDR2 is SNEGSKA (reference sequence). Attachment of unique molecular identifiers was made to individual cDNA molecules. TCRdb reprocessed the 5' RACE reads with MiXCR, giving one entry per CDR3 protein. The sample has roughly 81,000 distinct CDR3 sequences; 9.5% to 13% are singletons. Of note for this clonotype: What it recognizes is unknown.

Study-level findings and limits: Matches to VDJdb favored anti-spike CD8 responses and missed private and CD4 specificities.

This sequence was found in an adult who was a healthcare worker with PCR-confirmed SARS-CoV-2 infection or an uninfected control (not recorded which). The chain uses TRBV20-1 and TRBJ2-5; D tentatively fits TRBD1 or TRBD2 (5 bases each). The sequenced sample consisted of whole blood. The CDR3 sequence: CSAEGRETQYF. CDR3 nucleotides: TGCAGTGCCGAGGGGCGAGAGACCCAGTACTTC.